This T cell receptor (beta chain) was retrieved from a study of T-cell memory formation after mild COVID-19. Trimming took off 6 bases at V and 0 bases at J, with 14 bases between the two ends. The length of the CDR3 is 15 residues. Germline CDR1 and CDR2: MNHEY and SVGAGI. Employing constant-segment primers, 5'RACE generated TCR alpha and TCR beta cDNA libraries bearing sample barcodes and UMIs. TCRdb independently ran MiXCR on the 5' RACE reads; one entry per CDR3 protein. The sample carries some 100,000 distinct CDR3 sequences, 11% recorded once. Overall study results and limits: Clones contracting over day 15 to 85 were CD4/CD8 balanced, with later expanders leaning CD4+. Pre-infection memory harbored some responding clones, suggesting cross-reactive memory joined.

Concerning this clonotype itself: The antigen is undetermined.

This clonotype was obtained from a man between 18 and 29 years old who had mild COVID-19 (a few samples of this study predate the infection). Cell type and time point are not known. The chain is built from TRBV6-5 and TRBJ1-1, with D possibly being TRBD1 (5 bases). Specimen: PBMCs or a T cell subset sorted from them (not recorded which). For the CDR3, the DNA is TGTGCCAGCAGCCTCTGGAGGGGCCTGAACACTGAAGCTTTCTTT. This translates into CASSLWRGLNTEAFF.